The following is a TCR beta chain sequence with its context. Its antigen is undetermined. From germline, CDR1 is SGHTA and CDR2 FQGNSA. V was clipped by 4 bases and J by 6 bases, with 15 bases between them. CDR3 length: 14 amino acids. This record belongs to a study of CD8 T cells in ankylosing spondylitis. Study outcomes and limitations: Earlier studies detected some motif variants in reactive arthritis synovial fluid and blood. Seemingly distinctive of ankylosing spondylitis blood was a TCR beta motif formed by eight highly homologous variants. The study looked at matched synovial fluid samples from ankylosing spondylitis patients. Disease-linked clones were reported to be significantly enriched there.

Molecular-barcoded quantitative 5'-RACE produced these TCR beta libraries. TCRdb analysed the 5' RACE reads with MiXCR anew, one entry per CDR3 protein. Among fewer than 650,000 distinct CDR3 sequences listed, about 12% were seen once. The material sequenced was blood, either unsorted or a sorted T cell fraction (not recorded which). The TCR originated in a male donor with ankylosing spondylitis. This chain joins TRBV7-2 and TRBJ1-2; the D gene is possibly TRBD1 (5 bases). CDR3 loop: CASSSTRDGHGYTF. The CDR3 DNA sequence: TGTGCCAGCAGCTCCACCCGGGACGGGCATGGCTACACCTTC. The complete variable domain, with remaining parts taken from reference TRBV7-2 and TRBJ1-2, reads GAGVSQSPSNKVTEKGKDVELRCDPISGHTALYWYRQSLGQGLEFLIYFQGNSAPDKSGLPSDRFSAERTGGSVSTLTIQRTQQEDSAVYLCASSSTRDGHGYTFGSGTRLTVV.